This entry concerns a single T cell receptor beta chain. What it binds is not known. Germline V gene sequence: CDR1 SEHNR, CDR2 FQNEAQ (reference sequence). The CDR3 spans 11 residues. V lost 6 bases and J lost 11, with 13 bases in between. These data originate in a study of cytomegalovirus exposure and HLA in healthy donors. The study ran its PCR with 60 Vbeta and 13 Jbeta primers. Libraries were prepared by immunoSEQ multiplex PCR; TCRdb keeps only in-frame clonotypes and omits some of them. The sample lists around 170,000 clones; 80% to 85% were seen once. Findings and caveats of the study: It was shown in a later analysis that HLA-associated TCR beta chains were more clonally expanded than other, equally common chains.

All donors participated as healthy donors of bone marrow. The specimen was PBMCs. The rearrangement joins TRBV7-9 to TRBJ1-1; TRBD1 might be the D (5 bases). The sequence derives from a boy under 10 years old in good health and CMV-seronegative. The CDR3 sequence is CASSRAGGAFF. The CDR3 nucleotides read TGTGCCAGCAGTAGGGCCGGGGGGGCTTTCTTT.